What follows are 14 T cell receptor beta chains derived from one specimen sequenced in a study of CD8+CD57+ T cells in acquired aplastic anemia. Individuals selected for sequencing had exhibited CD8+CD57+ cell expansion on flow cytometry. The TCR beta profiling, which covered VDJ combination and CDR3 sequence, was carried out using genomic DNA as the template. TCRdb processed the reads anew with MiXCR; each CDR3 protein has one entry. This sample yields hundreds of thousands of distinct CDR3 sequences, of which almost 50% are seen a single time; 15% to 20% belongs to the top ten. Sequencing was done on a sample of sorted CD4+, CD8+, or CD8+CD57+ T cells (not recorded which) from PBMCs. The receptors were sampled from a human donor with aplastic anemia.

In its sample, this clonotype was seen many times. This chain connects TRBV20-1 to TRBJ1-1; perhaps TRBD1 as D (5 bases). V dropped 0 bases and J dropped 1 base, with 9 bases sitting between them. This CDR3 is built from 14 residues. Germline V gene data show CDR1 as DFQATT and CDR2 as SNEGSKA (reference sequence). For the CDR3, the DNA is TGCAGTGCTAGAGAAGGACACCAGAACACTGAAGCTTTCTTT. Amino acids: CSAREGHQNTEAFF.

Here the CDR3 reads CSVCGGGVNEQFF. The CDR3 DNA sequence: TGCAGCGTCTGTGGCGGGGGGGTGAATGAGCAGTTCTTC. The V gene is TRBV29-1, the J gene TRBJ2-1, with 9 bases matching TRBD2. The CDR3 is 13 residues long. CDR1 and CDR2 (germline): SQVTM, ANQGSEA. The junction had 7 bases not matched to a gene; V was cut back by 6 bases and J by 7 bases.

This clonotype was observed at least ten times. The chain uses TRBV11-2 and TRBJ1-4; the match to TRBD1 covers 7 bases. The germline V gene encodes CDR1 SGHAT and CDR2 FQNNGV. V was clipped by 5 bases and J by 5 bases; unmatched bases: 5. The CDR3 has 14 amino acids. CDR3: CASSLPTGNEKLFF. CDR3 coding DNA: TGTGCCAGCAGCCTCCCGACAGGGAATGAAAAACTGTTTTTT.

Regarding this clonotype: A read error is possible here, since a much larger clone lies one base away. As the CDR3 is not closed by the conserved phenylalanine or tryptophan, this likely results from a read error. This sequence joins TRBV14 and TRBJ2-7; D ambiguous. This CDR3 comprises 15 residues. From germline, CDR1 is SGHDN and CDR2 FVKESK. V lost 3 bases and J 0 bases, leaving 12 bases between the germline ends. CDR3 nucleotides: TGTGCCAGCAGCCAGCCCAGGCTAAGCTCCTACGAGCAGTACCTC. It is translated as CASSQPRLSSYEQYL.

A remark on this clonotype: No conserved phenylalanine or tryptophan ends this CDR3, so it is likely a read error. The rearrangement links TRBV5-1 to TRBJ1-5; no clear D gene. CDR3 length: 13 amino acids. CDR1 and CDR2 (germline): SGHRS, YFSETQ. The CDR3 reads CASSWDSNQSQHS. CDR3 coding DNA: TGCGCCAGCAGCTGGGATAGCAATCAGTCCCAGCATTCT.

CDR3 amino acids: CASSFDRGINEQYF. CDR3 sequence (DNA): TGTGCCAGCAGCTTCGACAGGGGAATTAACGAGCAGTACTTC. This sequence joins TRBV7-3 and TRBJ2-7; 8 nucleotides match TRBD1. This CDR3 has 14 amino acids. Germline lookup yields CDR1 SGHTA and CDR2 FQGTGA. The V segment lost 3 bases and the J segment 5 bases; nucleotides outside the gene matches: 6.

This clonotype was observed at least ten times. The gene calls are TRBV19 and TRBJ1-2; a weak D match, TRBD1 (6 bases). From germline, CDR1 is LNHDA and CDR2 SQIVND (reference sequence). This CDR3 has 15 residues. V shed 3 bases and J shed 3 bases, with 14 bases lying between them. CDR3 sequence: CASSISDRTHYGYTF. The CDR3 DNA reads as TGTGCCAGTAGTATTTCGGACAGAACACACTATGGCTACACCTTC.

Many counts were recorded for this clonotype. CDR3: CSARQGAGELFF. The DNA for the CDR3 is TGCAGTGCTAGACAGGGTGCCGGGGAGCTGTTTTTT. The V gene is TRBV20-1, the J gene TRBJ2-2; D possibly corresponds to TRBD1 (5 bases). CDR1 is DFQATT, CDR2 SNEGSKA, per germline (reference sequence). The CDR3 totals 12 residues. Trimming took off 2 bases at V and 6 bases at J, with 7 bases between the two ends.

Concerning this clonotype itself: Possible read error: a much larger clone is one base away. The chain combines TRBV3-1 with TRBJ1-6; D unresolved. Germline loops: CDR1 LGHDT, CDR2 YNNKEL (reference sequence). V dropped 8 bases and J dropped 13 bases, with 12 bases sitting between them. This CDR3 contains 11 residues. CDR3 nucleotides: TGTGCCAGCGCCCAACTGGGTCCCCTCCACTTT. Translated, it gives CASAQLGPLHF.

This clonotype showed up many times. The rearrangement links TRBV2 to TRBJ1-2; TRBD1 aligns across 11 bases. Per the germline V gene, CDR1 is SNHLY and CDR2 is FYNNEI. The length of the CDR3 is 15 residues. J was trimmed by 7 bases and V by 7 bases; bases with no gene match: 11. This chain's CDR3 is CASTARDRGAGGYTF. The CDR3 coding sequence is TGTGCCAGCACCGCCCGGGACAGGGGGGCGGGTGGCTACACCTTC.

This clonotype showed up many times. The CDR3 loop is CASSPWTGGSNEKLFF. DNA of the CDR3: TGTGCCAGCAGCCCATGGACAGGGGGTTCTAATGAAAAACTGTTTTTT. The chain uses TRBV11-2 and TRBJ1-4; 10 bases agree with TRBD1. CDR3 length equals 16 residues. CDR1 is SGHAT and CDR2 is FQNNGV in the germline V gene. After removal of 5 bases from V and 3 bases from J, the junction contained 6 bases not matched to a gene.

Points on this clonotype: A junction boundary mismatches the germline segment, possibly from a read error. As DNA, the CDR3 is TGCGTCACCAGTGATGGGACGCCACGGCAAGATTCACCCCTCCACTTT. The encoded protein is CVTSDGTPRQDSPLHF. The chain combines TRBV24-1 with TRBJ1-6; maybe TRBD1 (5 bases). Germline assignment: CDR1 KGHDR and CDR2 SFDVKD. The CDR3 is 16 amino acids.

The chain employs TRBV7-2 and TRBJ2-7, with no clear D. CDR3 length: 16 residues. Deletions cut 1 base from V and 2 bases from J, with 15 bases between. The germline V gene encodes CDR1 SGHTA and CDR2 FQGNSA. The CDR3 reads CASSLVGAGLAYEQYF. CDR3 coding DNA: TGTGCCAGCAGCTTAGTGGGCGCCGGGTTAGCCTACGAGCAGTACTTC.

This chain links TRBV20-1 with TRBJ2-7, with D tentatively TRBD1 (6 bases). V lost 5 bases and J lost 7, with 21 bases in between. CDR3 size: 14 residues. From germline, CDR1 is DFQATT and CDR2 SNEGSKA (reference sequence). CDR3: CSAPEGDRKGEQYF. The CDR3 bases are TGCAGTGCTCCCGAGGGGGATAGGAAAGGGGAGCAGTACTTC.